Below are 15 T cell receptor beta chains sequenced from a single sample in a study of regulatory T cells in long-lasting Graves disease. Arm-PCR with iRepertoire HTBI primers amplified the CDR3 regions for these TCR beta libraries. TCRdb re-called the multiplex PCR reads with MiXCR, one entry per CDR3 protein. The sample yields about 400,000 distinct CDR3 sequences, around a sixth seen once. Stated time point: newly diagnosed GD, antithyroid drugs for less than 3 months. The TCR library was made from RNA that had been extracted from PBMCs in TRIzol. The sequencing used peripheral blood mononuclear cells (PBMCs), collected at new diagnosis, from a patient treated with antithyroid drugs. The receptors originated from a female donor with Graves disease.

This clonotype was found many times. The genes are TRBV11-2 and TRBJ2-1; unclear D gene. CDR3 length equals 16 residues. V was cut by 3 bases and J by 9 bases, with 21 bases left in between. In germline, CDR1 is SGHAT, CDR2 FQNNGV. CDR3 in DNA: TGTGCCAGCAGCTTCCCATATACCGGGTCCCGATCTGAGCAGTTCTTC. Its translation is CASSFPYTGSRSEQFF.

This chain uses TRBV7-2 with TRBJ2-2; a possible D gene is TRBD1 (5 bases). V was pared by 4 bases and J by 3 bases, with 12 bases between. Germline V lookup: CDR1 SGHTA, CDR2 FQGNSA. The CDR3 consists of 15 residues. The CDR3 loop reads CASSSRDPDTGELFF. The CDR3 nucleotides read TGTGCCAGCAGCTCCAGGGATCCGGACACCGGGGAGCTGTTTTTT. The full variable domain, with the rest looked up from reference TRBV7-2 and TRBJ2-2, is GAGVSQSPSNKVTEKGKDVELRCDPISGHTALYWYRQSLGQGLEFLIYFQGNSAPDKSGLPSDRFSAERTGGSVSTLTIQRTQQEDSAVYLCASSSRDPDTGELFFGEGSRLTVL.

The table lists this clonotype with many counts. V is TRBV9 and J is TRBJ1-3; the D is unclear. The CDR3 has 16 amino acids. Germline values: CDR1 SGDLS, CDR2 YYNGEE. V was cut by 1 base and J by 0 bases, with 11 bases left in between. The CDR3 DNA sequence: TGTGCCAGCAGCGTACATAGGACCTACTCTGGAAACACCATATATTTT. It specifies CASSVHRTYSGNTIYF.

This clonotype was seen repeatedly, ten times or more. This sequence joins TRBV12-3 or TRBV12-4 and TRBJ2-5, with D perhaps TRBD2 (6 bases). The V and J ends lost 3 bases and 3 bases respectively, with 11 bases between them. This CDR3 is 14 amino acids long. The CDR3 DNA sequence: TGTGCCAGCAGTTTTGGGGGGTGGGAAGAGACCCAGTACTTC. Its translation: CASSFGGWEETQYF.

The chain joins TRBV7-2 to TRBJ1-5; D gene uncertain. Looked up from germline, CDR1 is SGHTA and CDR2 is FQGNSA. Trimming stripped 4 bases from V and 5 bases from J, with 9 bases between. This CDR3 comprises 13 residues. The DNA of the CDR3 is TGTGCCAGCAGCTACAAGGGCCATCAGCCCCAGCATTTT. Amino acid sequence: CASSYKGHQPQHF.

Many counts were recorded for this clonotype. The V call is TRBV12-3 or TRBV12-4, the J call TRBJ1-1, with D perhaps TRBD1 (5 bases). The germline V and J ends were trimmed by 1 base and 2 bases, with 14 bases remaining between them. This CDR3 has 16 amino acids. CDR3 in DNA: TGTGCCAGCAGTTTAGAAGGTCGGGGGGTAAACACTGAAGCTTTCTTT. The encoded protein is CASSLEGRGVNTEAFF.

The rearrangement uses TRBV7-6 and TRBJ1-5; no firm D call. V lost 1 base to trimming and J lost 3 bases, with 7 bases between them. This CDR3 is built from 14 residues. Germline loops: CDR1 SGHVS, CDR2 FNYEAQ. Written as DNA, the CDR3 is TGTGCCAGCAGCTTAGGCGACAACAATCAGCCCCAGCATTTT. This encodes CASSLGDNNQPQHF.

This clonotype appeared many times. The chain employs TRBV12-3 or TRBV12-4 and TRBJ2-7; TRBD2 is a possible D gene (6 bases). This CDR3 region has 11 residues. The ends were cut back, 6 bases at V and 6 bases at J, with 9 bases in the middle. In nucleotides, the CDR3 is TGTGCCAGCAGCCTGACTAGCGAGCAGTACTTC. This codes for CASSLTSEQYF.

This clonotype was picked up a small number of times. The J gene is TRBJ1-3, the V gene TRBV7-9; maybe TRBD1 (5 bases). Germline V CDR1 and CDR2: SEHNR, FQNEAQ (reference sequence). The V gene lost 6 bases and the J gene lost 0 bases, with 15 bases spanning the gap. This CDR3 has 16 amino acids. CDR3 nucleotide sequence: TGTGCCAGCAGGGATACAGGACGGAACTCTGGAAACACCATATATTTT. It translates to CASRDTGRNSGNTIYF.

This sequence joins TRBV19 and TRBJ1-2, with a weak D call TRBD1 (6 bases). Germline V gives CDR1 LNHDA, CDR2 SQIVND (reference sequence). The CDR3 has 13 residues. Trimming removed 8 bases from V and 4 bases from J, with 14 bases in between. The CDR3 spells CASARTELYGYTF. In DNA form, the CDR3 reads TGTGCCAGTGCCCGGACAGAACTCTATGGCTACACCTTC.

In this sample, this clonotype turned up many times. The genes are TRBV10-3 and TRBJ1-2; D may be TRBD1 (5 bases). The CDR3 runs to 12 residues. V gave up 2 bases and J gave up 8 bases, with 9 bases separating them. Germline CDR1 reads ENHRY; CDR2 reads SYGVKD. The CDR3 DNA is TGTGCCATCAGTGAGGGGACGGGGGGCTACACCTTC. Translated: CAISEGTGGYTF.

The rearrangement links TRBV25-1 to TRBJ2-5; 10 positions match TRBD2. This CDR3 region has 19 residues. Germline values: CDR1 MGHDK, CDR2 SYGVNS. V lost 1 base to trimming and J lost 0 bases; unmatched junction nucleotides: 11. CDR3 nucleotide sequence: TGTGCCAGCAGTGAATCGCCTAGCGGGGGACCCCCGTACCAAGAGACCCAGTACTTC. The encoded protein is CASSESPSGGPPYQETQYF.

Many counts were recorded for this clonotype. The chain carries TRBV6-9 and TRBJ1-1; 8 positions agree with TRBD1. V shed 3 bases, J shed 1 base, and the junction held 4 bases outside the gene matches. This CDR3 is built from 15 residues. Germline values: CDR1 MNHGY, CDR2 SVAAGI. CDR3 protein: CASSYADRGNTEAFF. In DNA form, the CDR3 reads TGTGCCAGCAGTTACGCTGACAGGGGGAACACTGAAGCTTTCTTT.

In its sample, this clonotype was seen many times. The chain is built from TRBV24-1 and TRBJ1-1; possible D gene TRBD1, 5 bases. The germline V gene encodes CDR1 KGHDR and CDR2 SFDVKD. The CDR3 covers 11 residues. Trimming left V 6 bases short and J 7 bases short, with 8 bases between. The CDR3 loop reads CATSRGDEAFF. The CDR3 DNA sequence: TGTGCCACCAGTCGGGGGGATGAAGCTTTCTTT.

The J gene is TRBJ1-2, the V gene TRBV6-1, with D perhaps TRBD1 (5 bases). This CDR3 region has 16 residues. V lost 7 bases to trimming and J lost 5 bases, with 23 bases between them. The V gene's germline CDR1 is MNHNS and CDR2 SASEGT. CDR3 loop: CASNPFGDEGSYGYTF. In nucleotides, the CDR3 is TGTGCCAGCAACCCCTTCGGGGACGAGGGGTCGTATGGCTACACCTTC.